This TCR beta chain was sequenced during a study of identical twins. From the 5' RACE reads, TCRdb called clonotypes with MiXCR, one entry per CDR3 protein. The table records hundreds of thousands of distinct CDR3 sequences, around an eighth of them present only once. Regarding this clonotype: An end of the junction differs from the germline gene, which may be a read error.

This same sample was also taken into another study, of yellow fever vaccine responses in identical twins.

This clonotype was obtained from a woman aged 18-29 years in good health. Material: PBMCs.

The DNA for the CDR3 is TGTGCCAGCAGTCTATGGACTAGCGGGGAAGAGACCCAGTACTTC. It is translated as CASSLWTSGEETQYF. The V call is TRBV28, the J call TRBJ2-5; TRBD2 matches at 12 bases. CDR3 length equals 15 residues. CDR1 is MDHEN and CDR2 is SYDVKM in the germline V gene.